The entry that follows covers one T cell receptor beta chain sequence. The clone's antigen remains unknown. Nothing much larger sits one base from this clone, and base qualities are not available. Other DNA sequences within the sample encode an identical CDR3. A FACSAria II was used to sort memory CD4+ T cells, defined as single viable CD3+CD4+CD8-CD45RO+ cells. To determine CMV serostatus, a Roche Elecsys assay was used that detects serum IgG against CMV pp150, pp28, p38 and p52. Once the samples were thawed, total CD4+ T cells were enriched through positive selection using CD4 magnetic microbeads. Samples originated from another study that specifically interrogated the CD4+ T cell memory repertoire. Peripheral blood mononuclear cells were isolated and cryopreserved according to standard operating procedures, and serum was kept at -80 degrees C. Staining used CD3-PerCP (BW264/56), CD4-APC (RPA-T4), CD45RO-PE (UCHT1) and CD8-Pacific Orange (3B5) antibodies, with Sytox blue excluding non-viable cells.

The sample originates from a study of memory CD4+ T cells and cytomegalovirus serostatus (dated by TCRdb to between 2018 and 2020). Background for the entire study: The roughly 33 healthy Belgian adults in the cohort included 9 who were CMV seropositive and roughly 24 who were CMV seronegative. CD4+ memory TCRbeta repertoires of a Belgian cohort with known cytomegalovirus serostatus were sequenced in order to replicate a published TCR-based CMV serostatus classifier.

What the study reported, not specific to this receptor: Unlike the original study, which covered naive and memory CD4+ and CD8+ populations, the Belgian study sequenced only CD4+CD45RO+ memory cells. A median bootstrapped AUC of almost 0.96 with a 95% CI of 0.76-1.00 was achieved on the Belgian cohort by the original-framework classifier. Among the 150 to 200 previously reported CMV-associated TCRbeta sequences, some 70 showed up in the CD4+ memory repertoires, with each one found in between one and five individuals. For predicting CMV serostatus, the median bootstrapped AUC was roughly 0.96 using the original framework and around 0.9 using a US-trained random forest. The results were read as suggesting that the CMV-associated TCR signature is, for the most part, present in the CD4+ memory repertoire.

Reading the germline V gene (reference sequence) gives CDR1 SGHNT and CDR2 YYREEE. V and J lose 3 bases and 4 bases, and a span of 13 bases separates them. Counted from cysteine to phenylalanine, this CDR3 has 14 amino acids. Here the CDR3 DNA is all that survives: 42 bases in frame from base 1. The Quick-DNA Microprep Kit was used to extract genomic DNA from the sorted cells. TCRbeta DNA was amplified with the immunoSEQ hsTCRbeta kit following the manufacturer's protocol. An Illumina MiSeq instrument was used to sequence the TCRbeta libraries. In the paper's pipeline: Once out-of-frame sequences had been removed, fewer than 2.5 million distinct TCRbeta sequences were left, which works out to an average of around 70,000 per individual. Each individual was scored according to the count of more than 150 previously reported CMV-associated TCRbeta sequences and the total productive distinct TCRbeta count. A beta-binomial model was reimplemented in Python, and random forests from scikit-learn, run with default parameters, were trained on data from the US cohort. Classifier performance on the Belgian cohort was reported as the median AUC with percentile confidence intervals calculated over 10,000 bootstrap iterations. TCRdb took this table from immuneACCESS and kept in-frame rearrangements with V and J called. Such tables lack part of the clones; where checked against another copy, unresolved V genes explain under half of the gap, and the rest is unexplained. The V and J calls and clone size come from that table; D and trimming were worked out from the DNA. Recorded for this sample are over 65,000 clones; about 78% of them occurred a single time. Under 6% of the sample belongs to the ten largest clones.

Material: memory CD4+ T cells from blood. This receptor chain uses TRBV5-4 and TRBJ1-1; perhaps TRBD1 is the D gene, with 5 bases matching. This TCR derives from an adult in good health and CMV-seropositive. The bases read TGTGCCAGCAGCTCGGGAAACGGGGGCACTGAAGCTTTCTTT. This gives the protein CASSSGNGGTEAFF.